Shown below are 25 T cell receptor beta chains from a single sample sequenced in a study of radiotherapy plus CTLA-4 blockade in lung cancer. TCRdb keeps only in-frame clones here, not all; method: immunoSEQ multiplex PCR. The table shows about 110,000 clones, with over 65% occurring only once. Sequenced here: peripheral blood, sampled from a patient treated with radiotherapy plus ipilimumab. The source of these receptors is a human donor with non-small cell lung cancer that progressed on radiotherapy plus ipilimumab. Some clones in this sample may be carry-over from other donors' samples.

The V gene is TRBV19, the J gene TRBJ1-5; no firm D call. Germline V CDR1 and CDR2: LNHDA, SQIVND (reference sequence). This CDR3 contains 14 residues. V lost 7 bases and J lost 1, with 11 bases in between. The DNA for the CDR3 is TGTGCCAGTAAAGGGCCAGCAAGCAATCAGCCCCAGCATTTT. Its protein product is CASKGPASNQPQHF.

As DNA, the CDR3 is TGTGCCAGCAGTGAAGTGGGGCCAGGGAACACAGATACGCAGTATTTT. This codes for CASSEVGPGNTDTQYF. The V call is TRBV6-1, the J call TRBJ2-3; a possible D gene is TRBD1 (5 bases). V was pared by 1 base and J by 2 bases, with 13 bases between. Looked up from germline, CDR1 is MNHNS and CDR2 is SASEGT. The CDR3 contains 16 residues.

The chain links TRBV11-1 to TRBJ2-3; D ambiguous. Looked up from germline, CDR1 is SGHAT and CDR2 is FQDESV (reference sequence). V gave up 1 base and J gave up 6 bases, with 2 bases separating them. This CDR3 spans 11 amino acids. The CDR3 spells CASSLEDTQYF. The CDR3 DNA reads TGTGCCAGCAGCTTAGAGGATACGCAGTATTTT.

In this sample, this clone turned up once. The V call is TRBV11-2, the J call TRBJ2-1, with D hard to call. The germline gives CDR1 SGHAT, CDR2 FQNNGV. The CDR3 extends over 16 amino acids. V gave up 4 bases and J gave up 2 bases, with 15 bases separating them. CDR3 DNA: TGTGCCAGCAGCTCACCGGCCCAAGGGCCCTACAATGAGCAGTTCTTC. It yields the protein CASSSPAQGPYNEQFF.

The CDR3 DNA follows: TGTGCCAGCAGTGTAGGCAGGAGCTCCTACGAGCAGTACTTC. Its translation: CASSVGRSSYEQYF. This chain uses TRBV2 with TRBJ2-7; D is undetermined. Per germline, CDR1 SNHLY and CDR2 FYNNEI. With 4 bases removed from V and 0 bases from J, the gap between germline ends came to 10 bases. The CDR3 is 14 residues long.

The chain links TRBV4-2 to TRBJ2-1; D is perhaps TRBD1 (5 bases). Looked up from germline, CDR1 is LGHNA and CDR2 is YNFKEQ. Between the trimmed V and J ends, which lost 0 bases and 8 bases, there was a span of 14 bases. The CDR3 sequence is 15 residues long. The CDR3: CASSQDPPDNDEQFF. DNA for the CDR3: TGTGCCAGCAGCCAAGATCCTCCGGACAACGATGAGCAGTTCTTC.

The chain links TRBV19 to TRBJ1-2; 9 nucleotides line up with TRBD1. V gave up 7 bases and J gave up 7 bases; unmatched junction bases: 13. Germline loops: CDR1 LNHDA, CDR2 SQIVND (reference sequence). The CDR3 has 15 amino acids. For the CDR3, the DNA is TGTGCCAGTATAGAATACCCGGGACAGGGTGGTGGCTACACCTTC. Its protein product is CASIEYPGQGGGYTF.

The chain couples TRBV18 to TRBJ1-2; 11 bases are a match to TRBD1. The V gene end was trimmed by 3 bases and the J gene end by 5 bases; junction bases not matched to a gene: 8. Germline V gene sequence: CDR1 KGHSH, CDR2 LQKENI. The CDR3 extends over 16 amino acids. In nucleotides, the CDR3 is TGTGCCAGCTCACCCATAGGACAGGGGGCCTGGTATGGCTACACCTTC. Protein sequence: CASSPIGQGAWYGYTF.

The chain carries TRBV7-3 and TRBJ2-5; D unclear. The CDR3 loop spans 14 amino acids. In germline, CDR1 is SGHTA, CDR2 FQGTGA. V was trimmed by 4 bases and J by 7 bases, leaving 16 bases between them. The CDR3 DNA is TGTGCCAGCAGCTCTGTCGTACCCCCAGGGACCCAGTACTTC. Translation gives CASSSVVPPGTQYF.

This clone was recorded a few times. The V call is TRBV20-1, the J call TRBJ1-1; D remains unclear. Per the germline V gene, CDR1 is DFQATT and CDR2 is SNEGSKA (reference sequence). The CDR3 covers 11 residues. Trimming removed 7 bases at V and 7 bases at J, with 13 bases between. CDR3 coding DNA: TGCAGTGGGGGAAAAGGGATTGAAGCTTTCTTT. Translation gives CSGGKGIEAFF.

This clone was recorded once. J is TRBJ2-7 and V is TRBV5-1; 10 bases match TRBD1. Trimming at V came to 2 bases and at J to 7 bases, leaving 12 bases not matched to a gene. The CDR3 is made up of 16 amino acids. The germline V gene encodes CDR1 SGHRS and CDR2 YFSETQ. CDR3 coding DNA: TGCGCCAGCAGCTTCAATCCGGGACAGGGGATTGAAGAGCAGTACTTC. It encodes CASSFNPGQGIEEQYF. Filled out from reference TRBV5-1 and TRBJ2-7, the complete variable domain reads KAGVTQTPRYLIKTRGQQVTLSCSPISGHRSVSWYQQTPGQGLQFLFEYFSETQRNKGNFPGRFSGRQFSNSRSEMNVSTLELGDSALYLCASSFNPGQGIEEQYFGPGTRLTVT.

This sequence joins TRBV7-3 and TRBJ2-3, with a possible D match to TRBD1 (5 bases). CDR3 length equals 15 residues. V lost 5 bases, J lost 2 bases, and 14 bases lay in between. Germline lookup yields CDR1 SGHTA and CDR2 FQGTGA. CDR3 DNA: TGTGCCAGCAGCGTTTGGGGCTCGATCACAGATACGCAGTATTTT. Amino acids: CASSVWGSITDTQYF.

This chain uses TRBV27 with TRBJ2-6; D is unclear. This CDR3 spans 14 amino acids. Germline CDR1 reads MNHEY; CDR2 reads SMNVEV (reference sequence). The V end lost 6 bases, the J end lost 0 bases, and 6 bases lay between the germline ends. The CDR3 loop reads CASRPLSGANVLTF. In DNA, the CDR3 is TGTGCCAGCAGGCCACTCTCTGGGGCCAACGTCCTGACTTTC.

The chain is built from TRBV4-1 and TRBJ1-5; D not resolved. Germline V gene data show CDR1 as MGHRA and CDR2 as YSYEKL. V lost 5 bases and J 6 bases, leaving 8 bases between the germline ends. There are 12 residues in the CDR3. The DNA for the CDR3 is TGCGCCAGCAGCTACTTAGGTCAGCCCCAGCATTTT. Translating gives CASSYLGQPQHF.

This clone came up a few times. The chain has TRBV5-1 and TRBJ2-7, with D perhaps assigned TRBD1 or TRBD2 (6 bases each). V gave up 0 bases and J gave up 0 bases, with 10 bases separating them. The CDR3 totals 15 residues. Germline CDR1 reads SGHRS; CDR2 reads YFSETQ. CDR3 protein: CASSLGGGYSYEQYF. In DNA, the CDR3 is TGCGCCAGCAGCTTGGGAGGGGGGTACTCCTACGAGCAGTACTTC.

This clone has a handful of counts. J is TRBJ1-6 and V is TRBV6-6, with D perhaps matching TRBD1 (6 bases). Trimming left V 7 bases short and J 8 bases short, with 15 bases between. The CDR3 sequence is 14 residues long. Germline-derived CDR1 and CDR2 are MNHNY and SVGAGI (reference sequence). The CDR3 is CASKKVYRDSPLHF. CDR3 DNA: TGTGCCAGCAAAAAAGTTTACAGGGATTCACCCCTCCACTTT.

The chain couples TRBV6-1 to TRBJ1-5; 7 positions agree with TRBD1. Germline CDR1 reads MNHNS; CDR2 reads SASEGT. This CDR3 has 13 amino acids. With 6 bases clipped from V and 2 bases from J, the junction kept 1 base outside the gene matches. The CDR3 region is CASRGTGNQPQHF. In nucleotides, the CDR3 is TGTGCCAGCAGAGGGACAGGCAATCAGCCCCAGCATTTT.

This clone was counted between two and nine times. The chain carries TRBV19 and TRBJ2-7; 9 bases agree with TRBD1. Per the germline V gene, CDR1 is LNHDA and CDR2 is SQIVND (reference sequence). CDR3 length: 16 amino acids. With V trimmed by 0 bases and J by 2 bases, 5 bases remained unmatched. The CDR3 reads CASSIDSGQGTYEQYF. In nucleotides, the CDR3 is TGTGCCAGTAGTATAGATTCGGGACAGGGTACCTACGAGCAGTACTTC.

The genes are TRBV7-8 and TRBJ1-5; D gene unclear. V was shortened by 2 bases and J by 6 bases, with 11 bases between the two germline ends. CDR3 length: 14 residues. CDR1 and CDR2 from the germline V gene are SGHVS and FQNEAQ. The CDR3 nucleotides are TGTGCCAGCAGCTTACCGGGGTTCGGTCAGCCCCAGCATTTT. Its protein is CASSLPGFGQPQHF.

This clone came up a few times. CDR3 sequence (DNA): TGTGCCAGCAGTTCAACGGCGACTCGGGAGCCCCAGCATTTT. This gives the protein CASSSTATREPQHF. The chain has TRBV28 and TRBJ1-5; D uncertain. V was cut by 4 bases and J by 8 bases, with 15 bases left in between. CDR1 and CDR2 (germline): MDHEN, SYDVKM. This CDR3 has 14 amino acids. Supplemented by reference TRBV28 and TRBJ1-5, the full variable domain reads DVKVTQSSRYLVKRTGEKVFLECVQDMDHENMFWYRQDPGLGLRLIYFSYDVKMKEKGDIPEGYSVSREKKERFSLILESASTNQTSMYLCASSSTATREPQHFGDGTRLSIL.

The chain's CDR3 is CASSEEAGGRTEAFF. The CDR3 bases are TGTGCCAGCAGTGAAGAAGCGGGTGGGCGGACTGAAGCTTTCTTT. The V gene is TRBV2, the J gene TRBJ1-1; D not resolved. Germline CDR1 and CDR2: SNHLY and FYNNEI. The CDR3 extends over 15 amino acids. Trimming cost V 1 base and J 5 bases, with 14 bases left between them.

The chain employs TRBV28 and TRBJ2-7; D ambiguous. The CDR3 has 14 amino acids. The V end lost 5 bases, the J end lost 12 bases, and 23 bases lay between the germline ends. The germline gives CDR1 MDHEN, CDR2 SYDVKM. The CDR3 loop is CASSPPARRKGGYF. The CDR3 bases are TGTGCCAGCAGTCCCCCAGCGCGCCGGAAGGGCGGGTACTTC.

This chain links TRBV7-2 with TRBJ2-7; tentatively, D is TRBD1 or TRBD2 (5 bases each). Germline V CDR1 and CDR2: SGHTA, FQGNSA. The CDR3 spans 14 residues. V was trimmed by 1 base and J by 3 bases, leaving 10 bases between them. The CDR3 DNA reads TGTGCCAGCAGCTTAGGAGGGGTCGGCTACGAGCAGTACTTC. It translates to CASSLGGVGYEQYF. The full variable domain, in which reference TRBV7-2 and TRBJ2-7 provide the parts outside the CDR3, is GAGVSQSPSNKVTEKGKDVELRCDPISGHTALYWYRQSLGQGLEFLIYFQGNSAPDKSGLPSDRFSAERTGGSVSTLTIQRTQQEDSAVYLCASSLGGVGYEQYFGPGTRLTVT.

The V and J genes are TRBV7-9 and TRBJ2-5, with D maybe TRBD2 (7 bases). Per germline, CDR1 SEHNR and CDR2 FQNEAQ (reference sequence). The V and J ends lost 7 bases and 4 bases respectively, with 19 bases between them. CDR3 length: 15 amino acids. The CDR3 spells CASTLPSGGPETQYF. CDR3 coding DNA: TGTGCCAGCACCCTCCCGTCGGGGGGCCCAGAGACCCAGTACTTC.

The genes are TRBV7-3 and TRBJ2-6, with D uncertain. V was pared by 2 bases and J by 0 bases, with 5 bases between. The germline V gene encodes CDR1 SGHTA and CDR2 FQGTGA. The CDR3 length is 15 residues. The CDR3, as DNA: TGTGCCAGCAGCTTACGGGTCTCTGGGGCCAACGTCCTGACTTTC. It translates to CASSLRVSGANVLTF.